The 13 T cell receptor beta chains below come from one sample, sequenced in a study of cytomegalovirus exposure and HLA in healthy donors. The study ran its PCR with 60 Vbeta and 13 Jbeta primers. Libraries were prepared by immunoSEQ multiplex PCR; TCRdb keeps only in-frame clonotypes and omits some of them. This table holds about 96,000 clones, approximately 72% found once. What was sequenced was PBMCs. These receptors originate from a female donor in good health and CMV-seropositive.

This rearrangement joins TRBV2 to TRBJ2-2; D perhaps matches TRBD1 (5 bases). The CDR3 is 13 amino acids. Trimming cost V 6 bases and J 5 bases, with 10 bases left between them. Looked up from germline, CDR1 is SNHLY and CDR2 is FYNNEI. The CDR3 DNA reads TGTGCCAGCAGCAGGGAAAGGACCGGGGAGCTGTTTTTT. Translation gives CASSRERTGELFF.

The chain combines TRBV19 with TRBJ1-2; D gene unclear. Trimming took off 3 bases at V and 8 bases at J, with 10 bases between the two ends. Germline CDR1 is LNHDA and CDR2 is SQIVND (reference sequence). The CDR3 spans 12 residues. This CDR3 reads CASSIYRSGYTF. The CDR3 DNA follows: TGTGCCAGTAGTATCTATAGGAGCGGCTACACCTTC.

This clone has a handful of counts. The J gene is TRBJ1-1, the V gene TRBV4-2; TRBD1 agrees at 8 bases. Germline CDR1 and CDR2: LGHNA and YNFKEQ. The CDR3 has 15 residues. V dropped 0 bases and J dropped 2; count of bases not matched to a gene: 2. CDR3 sequence (DNA): TGTGCCAGCAGCCAAGAGGACAGGGAAAACACTGAAGCTTTCTTT. As protein: CASSQEDRENTEAFF.

The J gene is TRBJ1-1, the V gene TRBV9; D is unclear. Deletions cut 2 bases from V and 2 bases from J, with 10 bases between. The CDR3 has 14 residues. The germline V gene encodes CDR1 SGDLS and CDR2 YYNGEE. The chain's CDR3 is CASSVTGVNTEAFF. The CDR3 region has the DNA TGTGCCAGCAGCGTGACCGGAGTAAACACTGAAGCTTTCTTT.

The sample holds a few counts of this clone. This rearrangement joins TRBV28 to TRBJ1-2; no clear D gene. Trimming removed 4 bases from V and 5 bases from J, with 11 bases in between. This CDR3 has 13 residues. Germline V lookup: CDR1 MDHEN, CDR2 SYDVKM. The CDR3 DNA reads as TGTGCCAGCAGTTCCCGAGGGCAGTATGGCTACACCTTC. This encodes CASSSRGQYGYTF.

The CDR3 sequence: CASSTVGGNYGYTF. The DNA for the CDR3 is TGCGCCAGCAGCACGGTAGGAGGGAACTATGGCTACACCTTC. The genes are TRBV5-1 and TRBJ1-2; D unclear. This CDR3 has 14 residues. CDR1 is SGHRS, CDR2 YFSETQ, per germline. V was pared by 4 bases and J by 2 bases, with 12 bases between.

The V and J genes are TRBV11-2 and TRBJ2-7; 10 bases line up with TRBD2. The junction had 4 bases not matched to a gene; V was cut back by 5 bases and J by 6 bases. The CDR3 runs to 13 residues. Germline V gives CDR1 SGHAT, CDR2 FQNNGV. The CDR3 loop is CASSPRTSGEQYF. CDR3 in DNA: TGTGCCAGCAGCCCTCGGACTAGCGGCGAGCAGTACTTC.

This chain joins TRBV30 and TRBJ2-7; 9 bases map to TRBD1. Looked up from germline, CDR1 is GTSNPN and CDR2 is SVGIG (reference sequence). The CDR3 is 13 amino acids. The trim removed 2 bases at V and 3 bases at J, leaving 2 bases unmatched. CDR3 loop: CAWSPGQGYEQYF. CDR3 nucleotide sequence: TGTGCCTGGAGTCCGGGACAGGGCTACGAGCAGTACTTC.

J is TRBJ2-2 and V is TRBV11-2; 8 bases are a match to TRBD2. In germline, CDR1 is SGHAT, CDR2 FQNNGV. V shed 1 base and J 5 bases; nucleotides not matched to a gene: 3. This CDR3 is 15 amino acids long. CDR3 region: CASSLGGGPTGELFF. Written as DNA, the CDR3 is TGTGCCAGCAGCTTAGGCGGGGGGCCAACCGGGGAGCTGTTTTTT.

The CDR3 loop is CASSVGTGRQETQYF. The CDR3 DNA follows: TGTGCCAGCAGCGTCGGGACAGGGAGGCAAGAGACCCAGTACTTC. The V call is TRBV9, the J call TRBJ2-5; TRBD1 aligns across 9 bases. V lost 2 bases to trimming and J lost 2 bases; unmatched junction nucleotides: 4. CDR3 length: 15 residues. Looked up from germline, CDR1 is SGDLS and CDR2 is YYNGEE. Drawing the rest from reference TRBV9 and TRBJ2-5, the complete variable domain is DSGVTQTPKHLITATGQRVTLRCSPRSGDLSVYWYQQSLDQGLQFLIQYYNGEERAKGNILERFSAQQFPDLHSELNLSSLELGDSALYFCASSVGTGRQETQYFGPGTRLLVL.

The chain has TRBV5-1 and TRBJ1-2; D might be TRBD1 (6 bases). CDR1 and CDR2 (germline): SGHRS, YFSETQ. V was cut by 0 bases and J by 4 bases, with 16 bases left in between. The CDR3 consists of 16 residues. The CDR3: CASSLANRDDLYGYTF. The CDR3 DNA is TGCGCCAGCAGCTTGGCCAACAGGGACGATCTCTATGGCTACACCTTC.

This clone was recorded once. The V call is TRBV9, the J call TRBJ1-4; a weak D match, TRBD1 (6 bases). Trimming took 8 bases from V and 5 from J, leaving 16 bases between them. The CDR3 spans 14 residues. Germline CDR1 is SGDLS and CDR2 is YYNGEE. CDR3 in amino acids: CASSGQPINEKLFF. The CDR3 region has the DNA TGTGCCAGTTCCGGACAGCCCATCAATGAAAAACTGTTTTTT.

The chain combines TRBV30 with TRBJ2-2, with D perhaps TRBD1 (5 bases). V gave up 2 bases and J gave up 3 bases, with 13 bases separating them. Germline V lookup: CDR1 GTSNPN, CDR2 SVGIG (reference sequence). The CDR3 spans 15 residues. The CDR3 spells CAWSQGRADTGELFF. CDR3 sequence (DNA): TGTGCCTGGAGTCAGGGAAGGGCGGACACCGGGGAGCTGTTTTTT.